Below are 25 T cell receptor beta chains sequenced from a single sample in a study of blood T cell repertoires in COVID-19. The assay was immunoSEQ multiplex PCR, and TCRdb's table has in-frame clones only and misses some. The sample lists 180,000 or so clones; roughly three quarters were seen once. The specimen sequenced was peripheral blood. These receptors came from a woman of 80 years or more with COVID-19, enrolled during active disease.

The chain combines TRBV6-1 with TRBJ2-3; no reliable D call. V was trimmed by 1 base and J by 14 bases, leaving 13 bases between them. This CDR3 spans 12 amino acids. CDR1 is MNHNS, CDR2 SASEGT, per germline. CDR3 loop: CASSEVAVSWYF. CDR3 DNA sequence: TGTGCCAGCAGTGAAGTCGCGGTTTCGTGGTATTTT.

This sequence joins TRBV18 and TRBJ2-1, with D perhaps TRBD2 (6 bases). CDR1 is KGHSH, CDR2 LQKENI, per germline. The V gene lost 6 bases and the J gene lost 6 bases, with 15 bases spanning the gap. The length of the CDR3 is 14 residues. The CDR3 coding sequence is TGTGCCAGCTCCACCCTCGGGGGAGGCAATGAGCAGTTCTTC. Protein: CASSTLGGGNEQFF. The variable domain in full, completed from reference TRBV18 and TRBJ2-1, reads NAGVMQNPRHLVRRRGQEARLRCSPMKGHSHVYWYRQLPEEGLKFMVYLQKENIIDESGMPKERFSAEFPKEGPSILRIQQVVRGDSAAYFCASSTLGGGNEQFFGPGTRLTVL.

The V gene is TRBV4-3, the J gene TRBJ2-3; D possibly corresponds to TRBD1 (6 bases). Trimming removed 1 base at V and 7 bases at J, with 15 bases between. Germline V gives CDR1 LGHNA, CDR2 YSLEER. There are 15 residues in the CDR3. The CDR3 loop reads CASSQVGQPRHTQYF. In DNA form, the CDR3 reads TGCGCCAGCAGCCAAGTGGGACAACCGAGGCATACGCAGTATTTT.

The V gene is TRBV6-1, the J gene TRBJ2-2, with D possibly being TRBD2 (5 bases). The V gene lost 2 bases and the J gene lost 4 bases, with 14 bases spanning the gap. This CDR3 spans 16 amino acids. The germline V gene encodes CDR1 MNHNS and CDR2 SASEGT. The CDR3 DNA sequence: TGTGCCAGCAGTGAAATTTTGATGGCGGGCACCGGGGAGCTGTTTTTT. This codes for CASSEILMAGTGELFF.

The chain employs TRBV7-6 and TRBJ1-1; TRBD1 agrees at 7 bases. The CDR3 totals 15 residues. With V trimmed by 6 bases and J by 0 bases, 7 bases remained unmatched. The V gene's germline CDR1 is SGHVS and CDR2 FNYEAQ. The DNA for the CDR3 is TGTGCCAGCAGACCTGGACAGGATCTGAACACTGAAGCTTTCTTT. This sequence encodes CASRPGQDLNTEAFF.

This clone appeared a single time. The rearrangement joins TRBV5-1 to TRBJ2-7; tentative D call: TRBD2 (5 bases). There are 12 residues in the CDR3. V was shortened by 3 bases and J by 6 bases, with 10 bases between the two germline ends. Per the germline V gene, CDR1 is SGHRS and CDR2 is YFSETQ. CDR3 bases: TGCGCCAGCAGCTGGAGTGAGGGCGAGCAGTACTTC. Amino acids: CASSWSEGEQYF.

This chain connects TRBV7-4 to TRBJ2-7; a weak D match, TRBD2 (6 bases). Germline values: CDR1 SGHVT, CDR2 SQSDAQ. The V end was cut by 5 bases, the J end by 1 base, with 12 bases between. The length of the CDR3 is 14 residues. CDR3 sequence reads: CASSLLAKSYEQYF. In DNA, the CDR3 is TGTGCCAGCAGCCTCCTAGCGAAATCCTACGAGCAGTACTTC.

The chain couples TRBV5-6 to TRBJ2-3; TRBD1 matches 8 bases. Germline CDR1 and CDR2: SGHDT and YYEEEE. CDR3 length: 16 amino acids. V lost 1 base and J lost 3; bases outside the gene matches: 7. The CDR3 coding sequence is TGTGCCAGCAGCTTGCGGGGGACAGGTATGACAGATACGCAGTATTTT. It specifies CASSLRGTGMTDTQYF.

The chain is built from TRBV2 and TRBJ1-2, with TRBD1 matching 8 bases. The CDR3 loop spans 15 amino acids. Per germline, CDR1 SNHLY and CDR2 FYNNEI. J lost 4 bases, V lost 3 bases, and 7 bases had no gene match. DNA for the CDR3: TGTGCCAGCAGTGACCCAGACAGGGGTGGCTATGGCTACACCTTC. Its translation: CASSDPDRGGYGYTF.

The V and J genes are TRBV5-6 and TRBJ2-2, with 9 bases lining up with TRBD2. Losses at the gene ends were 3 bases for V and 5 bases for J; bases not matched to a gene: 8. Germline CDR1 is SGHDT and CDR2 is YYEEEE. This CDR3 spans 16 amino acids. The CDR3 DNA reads TGTGCCAGCAGCTACCGTCCAGCGGGAGGAACCGGGGAGCTGTTTTTT. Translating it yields CASSYRPAGGTGELFF. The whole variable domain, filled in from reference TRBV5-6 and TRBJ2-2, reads DAGVTQSPTHLIKTRGQQVTLRCSPKSGHDTVSWYQQALGQGPQFIFQYYEEEERQRGNFPDRFSGHQFPNYSSELNVNALLLGDSALYLCASSYRPAGGTGELFFGEGSRLTVL.

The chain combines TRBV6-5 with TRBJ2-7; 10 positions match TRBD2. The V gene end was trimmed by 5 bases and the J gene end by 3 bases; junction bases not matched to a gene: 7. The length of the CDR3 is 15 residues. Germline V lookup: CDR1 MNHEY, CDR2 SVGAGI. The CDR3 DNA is TGTGCCAGCAGTAGAAGCGGGGGGGAGAACTACGAGCAGTACTTC. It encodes CASSRSGGENYEQYF.

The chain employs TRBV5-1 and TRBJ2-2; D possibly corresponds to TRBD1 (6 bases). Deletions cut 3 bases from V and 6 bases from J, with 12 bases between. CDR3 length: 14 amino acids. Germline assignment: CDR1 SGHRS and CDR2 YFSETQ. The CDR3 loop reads CASSSPGTSGELFF. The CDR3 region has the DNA TGCGCCAGCAGCTCGCCTGGGACATCCGGGGAGCTGTTTTTT.

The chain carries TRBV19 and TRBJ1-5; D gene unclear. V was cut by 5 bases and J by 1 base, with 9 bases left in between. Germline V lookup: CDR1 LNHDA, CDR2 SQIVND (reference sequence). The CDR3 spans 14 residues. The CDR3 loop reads CASSFSDSNQPQHF. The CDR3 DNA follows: TGTGCCAGTAGTTTCAGCGACAGCAATCAGCCCCAGCATTTT.

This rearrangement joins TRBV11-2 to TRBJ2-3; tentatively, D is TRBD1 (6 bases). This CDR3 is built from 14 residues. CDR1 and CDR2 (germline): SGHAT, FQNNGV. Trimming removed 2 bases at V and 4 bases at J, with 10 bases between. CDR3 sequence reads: CASSLSRGADTQYF. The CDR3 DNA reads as TGTGCCAGCAGCTTAAGCAGGGGAGCAGATACGCAGTATTTT.

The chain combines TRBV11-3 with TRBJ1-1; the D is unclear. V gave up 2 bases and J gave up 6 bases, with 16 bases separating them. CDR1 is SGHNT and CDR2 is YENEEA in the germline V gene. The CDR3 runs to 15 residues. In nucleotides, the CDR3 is TGTGCCAGCAGCTTATACCCGGTTGCGGTCGCTGAAGCTTTCTTT. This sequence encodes CASSLYPVAVAEAFF. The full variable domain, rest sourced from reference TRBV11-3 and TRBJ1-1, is EAGVVQSPRYKIIEKKQPVAFWCNPISGHNTLYWYLQNLGQGPELLIRYENEEAVDDSQLPKDRFSAERLKGVDSTLKIQPAELGDSAVYLCASSLYPVAVAEAFFGQGTRLTVV.

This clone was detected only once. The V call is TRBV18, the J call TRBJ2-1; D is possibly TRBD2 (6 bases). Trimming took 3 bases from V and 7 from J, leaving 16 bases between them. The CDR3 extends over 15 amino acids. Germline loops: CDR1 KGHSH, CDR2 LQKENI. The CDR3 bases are TGTGCCAGCTCACCTGGAGGGAACACAAGGAATGAGCAGTTCTTC. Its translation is CASSPGGNTRNEQFF.

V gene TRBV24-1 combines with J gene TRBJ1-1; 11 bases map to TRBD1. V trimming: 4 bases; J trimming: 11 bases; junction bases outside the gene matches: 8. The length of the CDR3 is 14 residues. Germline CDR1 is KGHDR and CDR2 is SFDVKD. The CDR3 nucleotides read TGTGCCACCAGTGACTATGGACAGGGGGCTGGGGCTTTCTTT. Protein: CATSDYGQGAGAFF.

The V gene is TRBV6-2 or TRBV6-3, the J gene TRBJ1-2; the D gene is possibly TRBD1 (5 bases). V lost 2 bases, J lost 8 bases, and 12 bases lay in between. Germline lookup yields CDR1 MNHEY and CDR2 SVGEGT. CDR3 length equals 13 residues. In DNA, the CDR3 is TGTGCCAGCAGTTACGACAGTTACGGCGGCTACACCTTC. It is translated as CASSYDSYGGYTF.

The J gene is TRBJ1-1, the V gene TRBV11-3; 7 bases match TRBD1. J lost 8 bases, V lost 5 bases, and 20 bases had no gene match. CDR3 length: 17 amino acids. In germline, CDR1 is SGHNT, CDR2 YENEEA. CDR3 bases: TGTGCCAGCAGCCCGTTTACCCCCGGGACAGAAAGTCCAGAAGCTTTCTTT. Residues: CASSPFTPGTESPEAFF.

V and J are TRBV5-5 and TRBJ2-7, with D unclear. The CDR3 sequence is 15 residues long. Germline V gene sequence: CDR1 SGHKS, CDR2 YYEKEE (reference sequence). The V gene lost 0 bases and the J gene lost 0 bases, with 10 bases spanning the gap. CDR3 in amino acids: CASSLDILSSYEQYF. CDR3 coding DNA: TGTGCCAGCAGCTTGGACATTCTCAGCTCCTACGAGCAGTACTTC.

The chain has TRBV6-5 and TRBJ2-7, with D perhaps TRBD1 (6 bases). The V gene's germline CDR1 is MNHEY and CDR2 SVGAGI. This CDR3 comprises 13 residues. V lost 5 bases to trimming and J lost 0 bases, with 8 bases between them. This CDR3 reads CASSTTGSYEQYF. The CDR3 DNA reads TGTGCCAGCAGTACGACAGGCTCCTACGAGCAGTACTTC.

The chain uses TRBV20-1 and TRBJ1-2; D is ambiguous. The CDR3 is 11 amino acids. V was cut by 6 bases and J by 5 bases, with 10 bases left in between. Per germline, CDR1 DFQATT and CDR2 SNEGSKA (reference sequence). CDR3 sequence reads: CSAARDYGYTF. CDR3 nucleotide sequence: TGCAGTGCAGCGAGAGATTATGGCTACACCTTC.

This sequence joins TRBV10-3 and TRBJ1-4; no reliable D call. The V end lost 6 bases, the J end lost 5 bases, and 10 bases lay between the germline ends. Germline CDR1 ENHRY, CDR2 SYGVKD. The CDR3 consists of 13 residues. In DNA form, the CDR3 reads TGTGCCATCAGCGCGTCGAGGAATGAAAAACTGTTTTTT. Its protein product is CAISASRNEKLFF.

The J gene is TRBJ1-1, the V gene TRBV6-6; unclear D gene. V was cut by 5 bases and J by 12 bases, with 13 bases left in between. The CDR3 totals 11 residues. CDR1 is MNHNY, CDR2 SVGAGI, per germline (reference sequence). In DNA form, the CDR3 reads TGTGCCAGCAGTGCGGATACGTCCTCTTTCTTT. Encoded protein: CASSADTSSFF.

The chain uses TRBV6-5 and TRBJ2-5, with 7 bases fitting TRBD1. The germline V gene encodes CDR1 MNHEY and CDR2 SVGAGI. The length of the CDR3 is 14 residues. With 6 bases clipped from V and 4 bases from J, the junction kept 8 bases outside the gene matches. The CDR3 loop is CASRDRVGLETQYF. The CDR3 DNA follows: TGTGCCAGCAGAGACAGGGTGGGCCTAGAGACCCAGTACTTC.